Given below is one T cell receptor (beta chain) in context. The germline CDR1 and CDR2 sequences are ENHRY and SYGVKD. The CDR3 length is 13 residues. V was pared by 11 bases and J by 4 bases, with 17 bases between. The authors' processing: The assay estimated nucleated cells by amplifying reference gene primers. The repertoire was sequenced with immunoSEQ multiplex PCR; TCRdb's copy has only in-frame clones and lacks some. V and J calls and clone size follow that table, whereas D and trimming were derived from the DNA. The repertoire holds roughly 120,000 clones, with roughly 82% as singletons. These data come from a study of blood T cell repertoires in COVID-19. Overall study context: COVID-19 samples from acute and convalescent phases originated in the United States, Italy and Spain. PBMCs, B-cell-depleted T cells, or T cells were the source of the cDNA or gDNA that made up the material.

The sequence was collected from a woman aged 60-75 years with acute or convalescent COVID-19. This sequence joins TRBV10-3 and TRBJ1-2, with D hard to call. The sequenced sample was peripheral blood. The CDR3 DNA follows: TGTGCCGGCAAGACGGAGGGTAGCTATGGCTACACCTTC. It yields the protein CAGKTEGSYGYTF.